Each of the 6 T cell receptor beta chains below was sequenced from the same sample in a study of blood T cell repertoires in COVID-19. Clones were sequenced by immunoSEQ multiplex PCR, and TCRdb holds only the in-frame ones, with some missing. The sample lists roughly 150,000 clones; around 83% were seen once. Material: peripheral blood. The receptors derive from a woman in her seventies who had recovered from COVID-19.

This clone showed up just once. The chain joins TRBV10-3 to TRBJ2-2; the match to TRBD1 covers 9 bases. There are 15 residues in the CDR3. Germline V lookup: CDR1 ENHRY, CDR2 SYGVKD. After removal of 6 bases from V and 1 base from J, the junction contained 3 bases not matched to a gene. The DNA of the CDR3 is TGTGCCATCAGGCCGGGACAGGGGAACACCGGGGAGCTGTTTTTT. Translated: CAIRPGQGNTGELFF.

CDR3 bases: TGCGCCAGCAGCCCCAGACTAGCGGAGACCTACAATGAGCAGTTCTTC. Its protein product is CASSPRLAETYNEQFF. The chain links TRBV5-1 to TRBJ2-1; TRBD2 matches 9 bases. V dropped 4 bases and J dropped 2; count of bases not matched to a gene: 7. Germline assignment: CDR1 SGHRS and CDR2 YFSETQ. The CDR3 runs to 16 residues.

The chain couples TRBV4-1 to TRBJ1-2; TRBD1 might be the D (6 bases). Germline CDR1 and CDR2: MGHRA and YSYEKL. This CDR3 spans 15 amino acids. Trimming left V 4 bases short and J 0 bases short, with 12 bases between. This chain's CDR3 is CASSPQQGSNYGYTF. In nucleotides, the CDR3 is TGCGCCAGCAGCCCCCAACAGGGTTCTAACTATGGCTACACCTTC.

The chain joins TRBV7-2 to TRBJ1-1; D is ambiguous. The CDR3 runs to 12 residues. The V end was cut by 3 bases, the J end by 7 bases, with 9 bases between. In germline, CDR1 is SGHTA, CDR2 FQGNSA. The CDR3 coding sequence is TGTGCCAGCAGCTTCCAGGAAGGTGAAGCTTTCTTT. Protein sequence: CASSFQEGEAFF.

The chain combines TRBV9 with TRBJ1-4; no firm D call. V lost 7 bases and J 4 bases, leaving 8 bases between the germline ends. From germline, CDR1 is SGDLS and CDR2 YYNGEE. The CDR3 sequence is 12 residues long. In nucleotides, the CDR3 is TGTGCCAGCGCTCGGGGTAATGAAAAACTGTTTTTT. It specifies CASARGNEKLFF.

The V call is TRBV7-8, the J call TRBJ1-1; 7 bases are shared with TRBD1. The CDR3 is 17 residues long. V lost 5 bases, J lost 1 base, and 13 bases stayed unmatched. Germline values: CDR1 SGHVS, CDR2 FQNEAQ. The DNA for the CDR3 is TGTGCCAGCAGCCCCGCCCACAGGGGCCTTTGGAACACTGAAGCTTTCTTT. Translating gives CASSPAHRGLWNTEAFF.